This entry is about one T cell receptor beta chain. This record comes from a study of shared clonotypes between healthy human individuals. CDR3 length: 13 residues. Germline CDR1 reads SGHNT; CDR2 reads YYREEE (reference sequence). The ends were cut back, 4 bases at V and 8 bases at J, with 13 bases in the middle. Naive CD8 isolation took CD45RO-negative cells positively selected for CCR7 and excluded terminally differentiated effector memory CD45RA+ cells. TCRdb's table, derived via immunoSEQ multiplex PCR, lists solely in-frame clones and lacks some. The sample lists some 1,900,000 clones, roughly 94% occurring once.

This clonotype originated in a man aged 18 to 29 in good health. The chain carries TRBV5-4 and TRBJ2-1; tentative D call: TRBD1 (5 bases). The sequencing input was naive CD8+ T cells sorted from blood. CDR3 region: CASSGSGLDEQFF. In nucleotides, the CDR3 is TGTGCCAGCAGCGGCTCAGGGTTGGATGAGCAGTTCTTC.